A single T cell receptor (beta chain) is shown here with its context. V was pared by 0 bases and J by 2 bases, with 5 bases between. The CDR3 runs 13 residues. Germline V lookup: CDR1 SGDLS, CDR2 YYNGEE. The method was immunoSEQ multiplex PCR; TCRdb's version includes in-frame clones alone and lacks a portion of them. The sample has tens of thousands of clones; roughly 92% are singletons. This entry comes from a study of technical replicates of blood from a few donors. What was sequenced was T cells isolated from PBMCs. The TCR originated in a human donor in good health. The genes are TRBV9 and TRBJ1-1; TRBD1 is a possible D gene (5 bases). CDR3 sequence reads: CASSVGTNTEAFF. The CDR3 nucleotides are TGTGCCAGCAGCGTAGGGACAAACACTGAAGCTTTCTTT.